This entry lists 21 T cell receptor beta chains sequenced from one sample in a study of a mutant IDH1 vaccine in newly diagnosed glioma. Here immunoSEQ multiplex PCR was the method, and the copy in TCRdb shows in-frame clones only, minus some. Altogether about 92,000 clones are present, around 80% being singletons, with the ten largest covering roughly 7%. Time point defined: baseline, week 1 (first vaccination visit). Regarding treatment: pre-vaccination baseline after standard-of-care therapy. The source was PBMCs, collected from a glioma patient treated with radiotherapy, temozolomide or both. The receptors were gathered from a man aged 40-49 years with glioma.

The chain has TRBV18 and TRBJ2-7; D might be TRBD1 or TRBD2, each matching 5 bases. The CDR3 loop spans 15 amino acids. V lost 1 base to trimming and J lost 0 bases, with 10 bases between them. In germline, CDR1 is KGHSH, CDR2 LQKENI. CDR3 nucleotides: TGTGCCAGCTCACCACGGGACGGCAGCTCCTACGAGCAGTACTTC. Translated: CASSPRDGSSYEQYF.

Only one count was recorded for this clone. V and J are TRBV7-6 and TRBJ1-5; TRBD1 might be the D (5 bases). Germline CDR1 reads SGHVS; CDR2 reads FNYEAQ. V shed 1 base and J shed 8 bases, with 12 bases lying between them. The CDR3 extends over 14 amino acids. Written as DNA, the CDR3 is TGTGCCAGCAGCTTAGTGGTGGGGGAGGAGCCCCAGCATTTT. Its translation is CASSLVVGEEPQHF. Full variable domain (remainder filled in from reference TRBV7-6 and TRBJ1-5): GAGVSQSPRYKVTKRGQDVALRCDPISGHVSLYWYRQALGQGPEFLTYFNYEAQQDKSGLPNDRFSAERPEGSISTLTIQRTEQRDSAMYRCASSLVVGEEPQHFGDGTRLSIL.

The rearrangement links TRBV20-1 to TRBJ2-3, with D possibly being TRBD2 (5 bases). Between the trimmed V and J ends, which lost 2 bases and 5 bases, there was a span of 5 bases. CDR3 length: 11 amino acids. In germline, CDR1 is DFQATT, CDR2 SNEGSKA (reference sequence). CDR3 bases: TGCAGTGCTAGACGGGGAGATACGCAGTATTTT. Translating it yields CSARRGDTQYF.

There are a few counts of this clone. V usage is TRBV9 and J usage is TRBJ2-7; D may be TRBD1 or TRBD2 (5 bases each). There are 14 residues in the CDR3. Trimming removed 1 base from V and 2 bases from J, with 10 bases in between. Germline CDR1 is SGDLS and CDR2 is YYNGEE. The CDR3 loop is CASSVTEGPYEQYF. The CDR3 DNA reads TGTGCCAGCAGCGTAACTGAGGGGCCCTACGAGCAGTACTTC.

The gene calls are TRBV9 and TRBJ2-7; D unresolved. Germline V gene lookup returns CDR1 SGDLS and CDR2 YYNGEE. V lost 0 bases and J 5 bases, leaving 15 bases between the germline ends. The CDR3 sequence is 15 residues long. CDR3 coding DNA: TGTGCCAGCAGCGTAGGATCATTAGGACGTAACGAGCAGTACTTC. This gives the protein CASSVGSLGRNEQYF.

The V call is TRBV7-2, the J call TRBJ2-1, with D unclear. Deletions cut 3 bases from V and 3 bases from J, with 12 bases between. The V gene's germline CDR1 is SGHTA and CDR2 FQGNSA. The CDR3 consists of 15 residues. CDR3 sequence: CASSFRGEYYNEQFF. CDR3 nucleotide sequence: TGTGCCAGCAGCTTTCGTGGGGAATACTACAATGAGCAGTTCTTC.

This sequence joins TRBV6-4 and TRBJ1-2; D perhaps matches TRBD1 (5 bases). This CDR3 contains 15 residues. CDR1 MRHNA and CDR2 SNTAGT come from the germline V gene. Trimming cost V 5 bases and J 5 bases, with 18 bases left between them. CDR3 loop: CASSLTRGTEYGYTF. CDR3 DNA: TGTGCCAGCAGTTTAACTCGGGGGACTGAGTATGGCTACACCTTC.

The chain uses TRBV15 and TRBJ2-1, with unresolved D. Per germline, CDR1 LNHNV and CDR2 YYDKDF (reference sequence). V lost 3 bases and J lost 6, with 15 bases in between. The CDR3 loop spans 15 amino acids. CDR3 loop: CATSRPLGQVNEQFF. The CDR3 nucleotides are TGTGCCACCAGCAGGCCTCTCGGTCAGGTCAATGAGCAGTTCTTC.

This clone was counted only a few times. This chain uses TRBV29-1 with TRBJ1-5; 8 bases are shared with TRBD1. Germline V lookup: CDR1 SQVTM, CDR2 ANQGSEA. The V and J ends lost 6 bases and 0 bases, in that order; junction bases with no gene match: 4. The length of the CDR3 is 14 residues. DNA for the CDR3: TGCAGCGTATTGACAGGGGATAGCAATCAGCCCCAGCATTTT. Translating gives CSVLTGDSNQPQHF.

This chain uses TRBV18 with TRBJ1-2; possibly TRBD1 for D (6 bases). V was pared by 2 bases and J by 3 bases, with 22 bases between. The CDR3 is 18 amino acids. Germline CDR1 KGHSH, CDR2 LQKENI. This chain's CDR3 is CASSPSSGHALGDYGYTF. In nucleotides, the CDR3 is TGTGCCAGCTCACCAAGCTCGGGACACGCTCTGGGAGACTATGGCTACACCTTC. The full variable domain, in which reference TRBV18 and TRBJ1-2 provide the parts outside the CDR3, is NAGVMQNPRHLVRRRGQEARLRCSPMKGHSHVYWYRQLPEEGLKFMVYLQKENIIDESGMPKERFSAEFPKEGPSILRIQQVVRGDSAAYFCASSPSSGHALGDYGYTFGSGTRLTVV.

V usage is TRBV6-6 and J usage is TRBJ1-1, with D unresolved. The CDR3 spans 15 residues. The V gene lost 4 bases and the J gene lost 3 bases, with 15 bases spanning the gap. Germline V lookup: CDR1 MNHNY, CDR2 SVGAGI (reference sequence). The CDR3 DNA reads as TGTGCCAGCAGTTCCCCGACCTTCCCGCACACTGAAGCTTTCTTT. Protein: CASSSPTFPHTEAFF.

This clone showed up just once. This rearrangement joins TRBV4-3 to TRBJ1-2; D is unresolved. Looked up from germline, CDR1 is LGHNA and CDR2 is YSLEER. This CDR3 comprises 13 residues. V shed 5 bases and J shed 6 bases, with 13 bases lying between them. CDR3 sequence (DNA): TGCGCCAGCAGCTCGTACTCCGGTAATGGCTACACCTTC. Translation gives CASSSYSGNGYTF.

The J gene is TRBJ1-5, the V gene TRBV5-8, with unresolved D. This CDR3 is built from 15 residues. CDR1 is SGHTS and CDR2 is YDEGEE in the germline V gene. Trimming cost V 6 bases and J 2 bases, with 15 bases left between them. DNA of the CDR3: TGTGCCAGCACCGTGACCGGGTTAGGCAATCAGCCCCAGCATTTT. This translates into CASTVTGLGNQPQHF.

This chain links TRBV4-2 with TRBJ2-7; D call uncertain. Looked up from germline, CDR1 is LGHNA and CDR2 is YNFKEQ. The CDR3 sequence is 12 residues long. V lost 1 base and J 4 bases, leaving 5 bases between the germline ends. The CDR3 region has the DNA TGTGCCAGCAGCCAAGGAAAGTACGAGCAGTACTTC. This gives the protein CASSQGKYEQYF.

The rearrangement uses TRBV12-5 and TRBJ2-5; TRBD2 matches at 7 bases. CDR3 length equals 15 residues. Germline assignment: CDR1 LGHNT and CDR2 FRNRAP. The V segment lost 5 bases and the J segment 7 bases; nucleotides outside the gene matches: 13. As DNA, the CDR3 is TGTGCTAGTGGTATTCAAACCCGGGGGGAGGGGACCCAGTACTTC. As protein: CASGIQTRGEGTQYF.

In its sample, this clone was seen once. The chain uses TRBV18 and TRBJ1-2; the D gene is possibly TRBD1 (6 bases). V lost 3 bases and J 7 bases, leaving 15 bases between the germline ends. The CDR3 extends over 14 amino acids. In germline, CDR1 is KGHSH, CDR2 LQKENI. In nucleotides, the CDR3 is TGTGCCAGCTCACCTTCCGGGACACCGGCTGGCTACACCTTC. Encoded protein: CASSPSGTPAGYTF.

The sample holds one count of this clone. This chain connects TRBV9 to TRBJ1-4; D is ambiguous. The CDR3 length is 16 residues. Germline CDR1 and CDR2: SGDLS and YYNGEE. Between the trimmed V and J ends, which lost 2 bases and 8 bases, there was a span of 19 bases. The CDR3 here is CASSVGRTIRNEKLFF. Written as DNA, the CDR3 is TGTGCCAGCAGCGTGGGAAGGACCATTCGCAACGAAAAACTGTTTTTT.

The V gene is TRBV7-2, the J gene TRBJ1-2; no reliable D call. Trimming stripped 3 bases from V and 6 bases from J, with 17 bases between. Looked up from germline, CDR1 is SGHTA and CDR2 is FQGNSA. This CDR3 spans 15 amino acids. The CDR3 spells CASSLAMRAGNGYTF. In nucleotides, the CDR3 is TGTGCCAGCAGCTTGGCGATGAGGGCGGGGAATGGCTACACCTTC.

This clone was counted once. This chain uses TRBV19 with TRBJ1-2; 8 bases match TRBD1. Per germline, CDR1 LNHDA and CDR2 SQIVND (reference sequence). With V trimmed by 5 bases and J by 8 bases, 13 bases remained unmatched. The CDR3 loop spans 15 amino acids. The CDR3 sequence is CASSPWGQGASGYTF. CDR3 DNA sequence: TGTGCCAGTAGTCCTTGGGGGCAGGGGGCAAGCGGCTACACCTTC.

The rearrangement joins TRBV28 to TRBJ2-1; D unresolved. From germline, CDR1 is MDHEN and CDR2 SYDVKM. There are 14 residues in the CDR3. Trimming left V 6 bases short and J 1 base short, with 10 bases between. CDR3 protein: CASSQIFSYNEQFF. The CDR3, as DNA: TGTGCCAGCAGCCAGATTTTTTCCTACAATGAGCAGTTCTTC.

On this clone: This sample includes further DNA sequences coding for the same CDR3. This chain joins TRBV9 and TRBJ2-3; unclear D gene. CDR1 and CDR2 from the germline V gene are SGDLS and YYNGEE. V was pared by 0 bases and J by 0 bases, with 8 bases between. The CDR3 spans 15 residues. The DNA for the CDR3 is TGTGCCAGCAGCGTAGGGGTCGACAGCACAGATACGCAGTATTTT. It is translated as CASSVGVDSTDTQYF.